This T cell receptor beta chain was recorded in a study of blood T cell repertoires in COVID-19. Whole-study context: Collection of acute and convalescent COVID-19 samples took place in the United States, Italy and Spain. T cells, B-cell-depleted T cells, or PBMCs supplied cDNA or gDNA.

This study enrolled people aged about 18 to 100 from about two dozen US geographic areas. Cohorts were determined from participant-reported clinical history. The V gene's germline CDR1 is MGHRA and CDR2 YSYEKL. V shed 1 base and J shed 2 bases, with 14 bases lying between them. This CDR3 spans 16 amino acids. The assay was immunoSEQ multiplex PCR, and TCRdb's table has in-frame clones only and misses some. The table lists fewer than 500,000 clones, more than 70% of them singletons. V is TRBV4-1 and J is TRBJ1-1; unclear D gene. Sequenced: PBMCs or T cells enriched from blood (not recorded which). This clonotype was sampled from a man aged 25 to 45 who had recovered from COVID-19. In DNA, the CDR3 is TGCGCCAGCAGCCAAGGGTTGGGCAGTGCAAACACTGAAGCTTTCTTT. Translating it yields CASSQGLGSANTEAFF.